The 23 T cell receptor beta chains in this list originate from one sample, sequenced in a study of T cells in women clearing cervical HPV infection. Here immunoSEQ multiplex PCR was the method, and the copy in TCRdb shows in-frame clones only, minus some. Seen in this sample are about 14,000 clones; the ten most common clones hold approximately 7.1%. The sample comprised blood buffy coat. These receptors were obtained from a woman between 18 and 70 years old with a cervical HPV16 infection that either progressed to CIN3+ or cleared (not recorded which).

Worth noting for this clone: Coverage ceases 3 residues before the CDR3 finishes, and the germline J gene fills in the end. This rearrangement joins TRBV19 to TRBJ1-5; possible D gene TRBD1, 6 bases. The CDR3 contains 14 residues. The V gene's germline CDR1 is LNHDA and CDR2 SQIVND (reference sequence). Trimming removed 4 bases from V and 4 bases from J, with 11 bases in between. The CDR3 sequence: CASSNGQINQPQHF. CDR3 DNA (partial): TGTGCCAGTAGTAACGGACAGATAAATCAGCCC.

Concerning this clone itself: The sequenced fragment ends 3 residues before the CDR3 boundary, so the rest is inferred from the germline J gene. The chain has TRBV5-4 and TRBJ2-2; the D gene is possibly TRBD2 (7 bases). This CDR3 has 15 amino acids. Trimming left V 2 bases short and J 6 bases short, with 14 bases between. CDR1 and CDR2 from the germline V gene are SGHNT and YYREEE (reference sequence). CDR3 DNA, as far as it was read: TGTGCCAGCAGCTTTCGGGGGGCCTCCCCCGGGGAG. Translated, it gives CASSFRGASPGE. In full, the CDR3 reads CASSFRGASPGELFF.

A remark on this clone: Coverage ceases 3 residues before the CDR3 finishes, and the germline J gene fills in the end. The chain is built from TRBV15 and TRBJ1-5, with 8 bases fitting TRBD1. This CDR3 spans 15 amino acids. From germline, CDR1 is LNHNV and CDR2 YYDKDF (reference sequence). V trimming: 5 bases; J trimming: 3 bases; junction bases outside the gene matches: 6. CDR3 DNA (partial): TGTGCCACCAGCGCAGACAGGGGAACCAATCAGCCC. It translates to CATSADRGTNQP. The entire CDR3 protein is CATSADRGTNQPQHF.

Notes on this clone: The read is 3 residues too short to cover the CDR3 end, so that end is filled in from the germline J gene. The chain joins TRBV4-1 to TRBJ2-3; perhaps TRBD2 as D (5 bases). Deletions cut 4 bases from V and 6 bases from J, with 17 bases between. The CDR3 is made up of 15 amino acids. CDR1 and CDR2 from the germline V gene are MGHRA and YSYEKL. The CDR3: CASSPVTGTRDTQYF. CDR3 DNA, as far as it was read: TGCGCCAGCAGCCCCGTAACCGGAACTAGGGATACG.

For this clone: The CDR3 is cut off 3 residues early in the read; its end comes from the germline J gene. The V and J genes are TRBV6-1 and TRBJ1-6; TRBD1 matches at 7 bases. The germline V gene has CDR1 MNHNS and CDR2 SASEGT. V shed 2 bases, J shed 6 bases, and the junction held 16 bases outside the gene matches. The CDR3 has 19 residues. CDR3 DNA (partial): TGTGCCAGCAGTGAAAAACCCCAAACCAGACAGGGTAGTAATTCACCC. Amino acids: CASSEKPQTRQGSNSP. In full, the CDR3 reads CASSEKPQTRQGSNSPLHF.

Measured by frequency, this clone is medium-sized (0.01 to 0.1%). Read data end 3 residues before the CDR3 end; the end is taken from the germline J gene. The chain has TRBV14 and TRBJ2-2; D ambiguous. The CDR3 runs to 13 residues. The V end was cut by 1 base, the J end by 5 bases, with 5 bases between. Germline V gene lookup returns CDR1 SGHDN and CDR2 FVKESK. The sequenced CDR3 bases are TGTGCCAGCAGCCAAGTGTCGACCGGGGAG. It encodes CASSQVSTGE. From start to end, the CDR3 is CASSQVSTGELFF.

As concerns this clone: The DNA ends 3 residues before the CDR3 does, and the rest of the CDR3 is filled in from the germline J gene. This chain connects TRBV6-2 or TRBV6-3 to TRBJ2-3; 7 bases fit TRBD2. CDR3 length: 13 amino acids. Germline V gene data show CDR1 as MNHEY and CDR2 as SVGEGT. Losses at the gene ends were 8 bases for V and 2 bases for J; bases not matched to a gene: 4. The CDR3 loop reads CASSGTNTDTQYF. The sequenced part of the CDR3 DNA is TGTGCCAGCTCCGGGACTAACACAGATACG.

The DNA read from the CDR3 is TGTGCCAGCAGTGGGGCGACCCCGGGAGATACG. This encodes CASSGATPGDT. The whole CDR3 region reads CASSGATPGDTQYF. The chain carries TRBV12-3 or TRBV12-4 and TRBJ2-3, with a weak D call TRBD1 (5 bases). The CDR3 is cut off 3 residues early in the read; its end comes from the germline J gene. The V gene lost 5 bases and the J gene lost 5 bases, with 14 bases spanning the gap. The CDR3 contains 14 residues.

As regards this clone: The read ends 3 residues shy of where the CDR3 ends; the end is completed using the germline J gene. The V call is TRBV19, the J call TRBJ1-2; D is unclear. This CDR3 contains 15 residues. Per the germline V gene, CDR1 is LNHDA and CDR2 is SQIVND (reference sequence). CDR3 region: CASRTTSGIANDYTF. Partial CDR3 DNA: TGTGCCAGTAGAACAACTAGCGGGATCGCCAATGAC. The whole variable domain, remainder taken from reference TRBV19 and TRBJ1-2, is DGGITQSPKYLFRKEGQNVTLSCEQNLNHDAMYWYRQDPGQGLRLIYYSQIVNDFQKGDIAEGYSVSREKKESFPLTVTSAQKNPTAFYLCASRTTSGIANDYTFGSGTRLTVV.

On this clone: The read ends 3 residues before the CDR3 terminus; that terminus is restored from the germline J gene. The chain is built from TRBV13 and TRBJ2-1; D tentatively fits TRBD1 or TRBD2 (5 bases each). Trimming took 5 bases from V and 8 from J, leaving 10 bases between them. Germline lookup yields CDR1 PRHDT and CDR2 FYEKMQ (reference sequence). This CDR3 comprises 12 residues. CDR3 DNA, as far as it was read: TGTGCCAGCAGCATAAGAGGGGATGAG. Amino acid sequence: CASSIRGDE. The complete CDR3 protein is CASSIRGDEQFF. The variable domain in full, completed from reference TRBV13 and TRBJ2-1, reads AAGVIQSPRHLIKEKRETATLKCYPIPRHDTVYWYQQGPGQDPQFLISFYEKMQSDKGSIPDRFSAQQFSDYHSELNMSSLELGDSALYFCASSIRGDEQFFGPGTRLTVL.

On this clone: The CDR3 extends 3 residues past the end of the read, so its final part is completed from the germline J gene. V is TRBV7-8 and J is TRBJ2-2; 8 nucleotides align to TRBD1. J was trimmed by 4 bases and V by 1 base; bases with no gene match: 5. CDR1 is SGHVS, CDR2 FQNEAQ, per germline. The CDR3 is 16 amino acids. CDR3 bases read: TGTGCCAGCAGCTTAGTAGGCAGGGGGCTCACCGGGGAG. Its translation: CASSLVGRGLTGE. The full-length CDR3 reads as CASSLVGRGLTGELFF. The variable domain in full, completed from reference TRBV7-8 and TRBJ2-2, reads GAGVSQSPRYKVAKRGQDVALRCDPISGHVSLFWYQQALGQGPEFLTYFQNEAQLDKSGLPSDRFFAERPEGSVSTLKIQRTQQEDSAVYLCASSLVGRGLTGELFFGEGSRLTVL.

With respect to this clone: The read ends 3 residues shy of where the CDR3 ends; the end is completed using the germline J gene. J is TRBJ2-2 and V is TRBV5-4, with 13 bases fitting TRBD2. The V segment lost 3 bases and the J segment 6 bases; nucleotides outside the gene matches: 2. This CDR3 contains 15 residues. Germline CDR1 reads SGHNT; CDR2 reads YYREEE (reference sequence). The DNA read from the CDR3 is TGTGCCAGCAGCTCGGGACTAGCGGGACCCGGGGAG. It is translated as CASSSGLAGPGE. The CDR3 as a whole reads CASSSGLAGPGELFF.

In the case of this clone: The sequence runs out 3 residues before the end of the CDR3; the remainder is reconstructed from the germline J gene. The V call is TRBV6-2 or TRBV6-3, the J call TRBJ2-7, with TRBD1 matching over 8 bases. Germline CDR1 is MNHEY and CDR2 is SVGEGT. V trimming: 8 bases; J trimming: 6 bases; junction bases outside the gene matches: 6. The CDR3 is 12 amino acids. The part of the CDR3 DNA that was read is TGTGCCAGCGGACAGGGTATGGGCGAG. This translates into CASGQGMGE. The entire CDR3 protein is CASGQGMGEQYF.

Concerning this clone itself: The read comes to an end 3 residues before the CDR3 does, leaving the germline J gene to fill in the end. V gene TRBV10-3 combines with J gene TRBJ1-1; 10 nucleotides align to TRBD1. The trim removed 10 bases at V and 5 bases at J, leaving 7 bases unmatched. CDR3 length: 13 amino acids. The germline V gene encodes CDR1 ENHRY and CDR2 SYGVKD. The part of the CDR3 DNA that was read is TGTGCCACCGCTCGACAGGGGGCTACTGAA. It encodes CATARQGATE. The entire CDR3 sequence reads CATARQGATEAFF.

About this clone: From the germline J gene comes the end of the CDR3, since the read stops 3 residues before it. V and J are TRBV19 and TRBJ1-1; D uncertain. CDR1 and CDR2 from the germline V gene are LNHDA and SQIVND (reference sequence). The CDR3 contains 13 residues. V shed 5 bases and J shed 2 bases, with 9 bases lying between them. CDR3 sequence: CASSVLSNTEAFF. CDR3 DNA, as far as it was read: TGTGCCAGTAGTGTTCTATCTAACACTGAA.

Note on this clone: The read gets to within 3 residues of the CDR3 end, and the germline J gene fills in the rest. This chain uses TRBV6-1 with TRBJ1-4; 8 nucleotides agree with TRBD1. V shed 4 bases, J shed 4 bases, and the junction held 5 bases outside the gene matches. Germline V gene sequence: CDR1 MNHNS, CDR2 SASEGT. The CDR3 consists of 15 residues. The CDR3 loop is CASSAGQGINEKLFF. Incomplete CDR3 DNA: TGTGCCAGCAGTGCCGGACAGGGCATTAATGAAAAA.

Regarding this clone: Read coverage stops 3 residues before the CDR3 terminus; the germline J gene supplies the remainder. V and J are TRBV19 and TRBJ2-1, with 9 bases that match TRBD1. Germline V gene lookup returns CDR1 LNHDA and CDR2 SQIVND (reference sequence). The V segment lost 5 bases and the J segment 8 bases; nucleotides outside the gene matches: 13. The CDR3 sequence is 16 residues long. The CDR3 region is CASSGTGTGMSDEQFF. The CDR3 bases that were read are TGTGCCAGTAGTGGCACCGGGACAGGGATGTCGGATGAG.

Incomplete CDR3 DNA: TGTGCCAGCAGCTTCCAGTCAGGGGCAAGGACTGAA. Translation gives CASSFQSGARTE. The entire CDR3 protein reads CASSFQSGARTEAFF. The rearrangement joins TRBV11-3 to TRBJ1-1; D perhaps matches TRBD1 (6 bases). Read coverage stops 3 residues before the CDR3 terminus; the germline J gene supplies the remainder. V gave up 3 bases and J gave up 5 bases, with 16 bases separating them. CDR3 length: 15 residues. Germline loops: CDR1 SGHNT, CDR2 YENEEA.

On this clone: Read sequence stops 3 residues before the CDR3 end, and the germline J gene provides the missing end. The V and J genes are TRBV14 and TRBJ2-3, with 10 bases matching TRBD2. The CDR3 has 18 amino acids. V lost 4 bases to trimming and J lost 5 bases; unmatched junction nucleotides: 15. The germline CDR1 and CDR2 sequences are SGHDN and FVKESK. The covered CDR3 bases are TGTGCCAGCAGCCCCCGGGTAGCGGGGGGACGGGCCGTAGATACG. This translates into CASSPRVAGGRAVDT. The whole CDR3 region reads CASSPRVAGGRAVDTQYF. The full variable domain, its missing parts supplied by reference TRBV14 and TRBJ2-3, is EAGVTQFPSHSVIEKGQTVTLRCDPISGHDNLYWYRRVMGKEIKFLLHFVKESKQDESGMPNNRFLAERTGGTYSTLKVQPAELEDSGVYFCASSPRVAGGRAVDTQYFGPGTRLTVL.

Note on this clone: The CDR3 is cut off 3 residues early in the read; its end comes from the germline J gene. V gene TRBV13 combines with J gene TRBJ1-1; 7 nucleotides line up with TRBD1. The CDR3 totals 15 residues. Germline-derived CDR1 and CDR2 are PRHDT and FYEKMQ (reference sequence). J lost 2 bases, V lost 4 bases, and 7 bases had no gene match. The CDR3 bases that were read are TGTGCCAGCAGCTCAGGACAGGTTTCTAACACTGAA. Its protein is CASSSGQVSNTE. The full-length CDR3 reads as CASSSGQVSNTEAFF.

Concerning this clone itself: The CDR3 extends 3 residues past the end of the read, so its final part is completed from the germline J gene. This chain joins TRBV10-3 and TRBJ2-3, with D perhaps TRBD1 (6 bases). The CDR3 contains 16 residues. CDR1 is ENHRY and CDR2 is SYGVKD in the germline V gene. Trimming stripped 5 bases from V and 2 bases from J, with 17 bases between. CDR3 DNA (partial): TGTGCCATCAGTCCAGAGGTCAGGGGAACCACAGATACG. Translated, it gives CAISPEVRGTTDT. The whole CDR3 protein is CAISPEVRGTTDTQYF.

The CDR3 sequence: CASSRPGTAAPQHF. The sequenced part of the CDR3 DNA is TGTGCCAGCAGCCGTCCCGGGACAGCCGCCCCC. The J gene is TRBJ1-5, the V gene TRBV6-2 or TRBV6-3; 7 nucleotides match TRBD1. The read ends 3 residues before the CDR3 terminus; that terminus is restored from the germline J gene. Germline values: CDR1 MNHEY, CDR2 SVGEGT. The CDR3 has 14 residues.

Of note for this clone: With the read ending 3 residues before the CDR3 end, the germline J gene is used to fill in that end. The genes are TRBV7-6 and TRBJ1-1, with no clear D. The V end was cut by 1 base, the J end by 1 base, with 4 bases between. The CDR3 contains 13 residues. Germline CDR1 and CDR2: SGHVS and FNYEAQ. CDR3 bases read: TGTGCCAGCAGCTTAGAGGGGAACACTGAA. Amino acids: CASSLEGNTE. The CDR3 in its entirety is CASSLEGNTEAFF. The entire variable domain, with the rest obtained from reference TRBV7-6 and TRBJ1-1, is as follows: GAGVSQSPRYKVTKRGQDVALRCDPISGHVSLYWYRQALGQGPEFLTYFNYEAQQDKSGLPNDRFSAERPEGSISTLTIQRTEQRDSAMYRCASSLEGNTEAFFGQGTRLTVV.